This is a list of T cell receptor beta chains from one sample in a study of naive and memory T cell subsets. TCRdb fed the UMI-ligation and nested PCR reads into MiXCR, producing one record per CDR3 protein. The sample shows around 100,000 distinct CDR3 sequences, approximately 15% of them seen only once. Sequencing was performed on naive CD8+ T cells from blood. The receptors stem from a human donor in good health. CDR3s include the opening cysteine and the closing phenylalanine or tryptophan. A D gene is named only where the DNA matches it firmly. Only part of the rows carry a size: once, few, many, or a class if the clone is expanded.

v_gene	d_gene	j_gene	abundance	CDR3aa	CDR3nt
TRBV7-6	.	TRBJ2-6	.	CASSPGDRSSGANVLTF	TGTGCCAGCAGCCCGGGGGACAGATCCTCTGGGGCCAACGTCCTGACTTTC
TRBV12-3/TRBV12-4	.	TRBJ2-3	.	CASSRVPADTQYF	TGTGCCAGCAGTAGAGTTCCCGCAGATACGCAGTATTTT
TRBV12-3/TRBV12-4	TRBD1	TRBJ2-2	few	CASSYPGGADTGELFF	TGTGCCAGCAGTTATCCAGGGGGCGCGGACACCGGGGAGCTGTTTTTT
TRBV6-5	.	TRBJ2-2	many	CASSYDQGPGELFF	TGTGCCAGCAGTTACGATCAGGGGCCCGGGGAGCTGTTTTTT
TRBV4-2	.	TRBJ1-1	many	CASSQVGLGQNTEAFF	TGTGCCAGCAGCCAAGTGGGCCTGGGACAAAACACTGAAGCTTTCTTT
TRBV7-3	TRBD2	TRBJ2-3	many	CASSLGLAGATDTQYF	TGTGCCAGCAGCCTCGGACTAGCGGGGGCCACAGATACGCAGTATTTT
TRBV4-2	.	TRBJ2-3	many	CASSQVSDTQYF	TGTGCCAGCAGCCAAGTTTCAGATACGCAGTATTTT
TRBV11-2	TRBD1	TRBJ2-5	.	CASSPQGPQETQYF	TGTGCCAGCAGCCCACAGGGGCCCCAAGAGACCCAGTACTTC
TRBV2	.	TRBJ2-7	many	CASSRSGPYSYEQYF	TGTGCCAGCAGTAGATCAGGGCCGTACTCCTACGAGCAGTACTTC
TRBV7-4	.	TRBJ1-4	few	CASSPVKYEKLFF	TGTGCCAGCAGCCCAGTTAAGTACGAAAAACTGTTTTTT
TRBV27	TRBD2	TRBJ2-1	few	CASSSGLAGGLDEQFF	TGTGCCAGCAGTTCGGGACTAGCGGGGGGCCTGGATGAGCAGTTCTTC
TRBV28	.	TRBJ1-1	.	CASSLLREEAFF	TGTGCCAGCAGTCTTCTGAGGGAGGAAGCTTTCTTT
TRBV7-9	.	TRBJ2-2	.	CASSGYTGGPAGELFF	TGTGCCAGCAGCGGTTATACCGGGGGTCCTGCCGGGGAGCTGTTTTTT
TRBV29-1	TRBD2	TRBJ2-1	.	CSVEGTSGGNSYNEQFF	TGCAGCGTTGAAGGGACTAGCGGGGGGAACTCCTACAATGAGCAGTTCTTC
TRBV30	.	TRBJ2-7	.	CAWSVGAGTNEQYF	TGTGCCTGGAGTGTAGGGGCCGGCACGAACGAGCAGTACTTC
TRBV14	TRBD2	TRBJ2-7	many	CASSQERAIRTSGRASYEQYF	TGTGCCAGCAGCCAAGAACGGGCGATTCGGACTAGCGGGAGGGCGTCCTACGAGCAGTACTTC
TRBV7-8	.	TRBJ1-1	many	CASSFRQLNTEAFF	TGTGCCAGCAGCTTTAGACAGTTAAACACTGAAGCTTTCTTT
TRBV7-9	TRBD1	TRBJ1-1	.	CASTIGGQGAFF	TGTGCCAGCACCATAGGGGGACAGGGCGCTTTCTTT
TRBV12-3/TRBV12-4	TRBD2	TRBJ2-7	.	CASSLTSGKGREQYF	TGTGCCAGCAGCCTGACTAGCGGGAAGGGGCGGGAGCAGTACTTC
TRBV29-1	.	TRBJ2-7	many	CSVEDTTVKPYEQYF	TGCAGCGTTGAGGACACAACCGTTAAACCCTACGAGCAGTACTTC
TRBV29-1	TRBD2	TRBJ2-2	.	CSVETSGRYTGELFF	TGCAGCGTCGAGACTAGCGGGAGGTACACCGGGGAGCTGTTTTTT
TRBV10-2	.	TRBJ2-4	.	CASSEPWQGWDIQYF	TGCGCCAGCAGTGAGCCGTGGCAGGGATGGGACATTCAGTACTTC
TRBV7-9	.	TRBJ2-5	.	CASSPDVGQETQYF	TGTGCCAGCAGCCCTGACGTGGGGCAAGAGACCCAGTACTTC
TRBV6-1	TRBD2	TRBJ2-7	many	CASPEAGGTMEQYF	TGTGCCTCCCCGGAGGCGGGAGGGACAATGGAGCAGTACTTC
TRBV13	TRBD2	TRBJ2-5	.	CASSFSGGTIIQETQYF	TGTGCCAGCAGCTTCTCGGGGGGGACCATTATCCAAGAGACCCAGTACTTC
TRBV6-2/TRBV6-3	TRBD2	TRBJ2-3	.	CASSQQPGLRKDTQYF	TGTGCCAGCAGTCAACAGCCGGGACTAAGAAAGGATACGCAGTATTTT
TRBV2	.	TRBJ2-7	few	CASVGDGTYEQYF	TGTGCCAGCGTGGGGGACGGGACCTACGAGCAGTACTTC
TRBV12-3/TRBV12-4	.	TRBJ2-7	many	CASSFGGPDEQYF	TGTGCCAGCAGTTTCGGAGGGCCTGACGAGCAGTACTTC
TRBV5-6	.	TRBJ2-7	many	CASSLDWAEQYF	TGTGCCAGCAGCTTGGATTGGGCCGAGCAGTACTTC
TRBV6-1	.	TRBJ1-5	.	CASSAPGPQHF	TGTGCCAGCAGTGCCCCTGGGCCCCAGCATTTT
TRBV4-3	.	TRBJ2-1	few	CASSQESGSSYNEQFF	TGCGCCAGCAGCCAAGAGTCCGGAAGCTCCTACAATGAGCAGTTCTTC
TRBV4-3	.	TRBJ2-2	few	CASSQDRFTGELFF	TGCGCCAGCAGCCAAGATCGATTCACCGGGGAGCTGTTTTTT
TRBV5-1	.	TRBJ2-6	few	CASSITGSGANVLTF	TGCGCCAGCAGCATAACAGGCTCTGGGGCCAACGTCCTGACTTTC
TRBV10-3	TRBD2	TRBJ2-5	few	CAISESRTSHPLGTQYF	TGTGCCATCAGTGAGTCAAGGACTAGCCACCCTCTCGGGACCCAGTACTTC
TRBV2	.	TRBJ1-5	many	CASSENRRESNQPQHF	TGTGCCAGCAGTGAAAATCGACGGGAGTCCAATCAGCCCCAGCATTTT
TRBV5-1	TRBD2	TRBJ2-1	once	CASTRTSGSSSSYNEQFF	TGCGCCAGCACCCGGACTAGCGGGAGCTCCAGCTCCTACAATGAGCAGTTCTTC
TRBV10-3	.	TRBJ1-2	few	CAISSLGGNYGYTF	TGTGCCATCAGTTCCTTAGGAGGGAACTATGGCTACACCTTC
TRBV10-3	.	TRBJ2-3	.	CAISEAEAIDFTDTQYF	TGTGCCATCAGTGAGGCCGAAGCGATTGACTTCACAGATACGCAGTATTTT
TRBV7-9	.	TRBJ1-5	many	CASSFDQPQHF	TGTGCCAGCAGCTTCGACCAGCCCCAGCATTTT
TRBV7-8	.	TRBJ2-7	many	CATRGDSYEQYF	TGTGCCACCCGTGGAGACTCCTACGAGCAGTACTTC
TRBV4-3	TRBD1	TRBJ1-3	few	CASSQDIPGRTGGNTIYF	TGCGCCAGCAGCCAAGATATACCTGGGAGGACAGGTGGAAACACCATATATTTT
TRBV20-1	.	TRBJ2-7	few	CSARNRKYEQYF	TGCAGTGCTAGGAATAGGAAATACGAGCAGTACTTC
TRBV7-9	TRBD2	TRBJ2-1	.	CASTLAGALYNEQFF	TGTGCCAGCACACTAGCGGGGGCCCTCTACAATGAGCAGTTCTTC
TRBV19	TRBD2	TRBJ2-1	.	CASSAVAGVYNEQFF	TGTGCCAGTAGTGCAGTAGCGGGAGTCTACAATGAGCAGTTCTTC
TRBV9	TRBD1	TRBJ1-2	few	CASSVGDSNYGYTF	TGTGCCAGCAGCGTAGGGGACAGCAACTATGGCTACACCTTC
TRBV6-6	.	TRBJ1-4	.	CASSYAVRVEKLFF	TGTGCCAGCAGTTATGCCGTACGGGTTGAAAAACTGTTTTTT
TRBV20-1	.	TRBJ2-5	.	CSAQTYSGGQETQYF	TGCAGTGCTCAAACCTACTCCGGCGGCCAAGAGACCCAGTACTTC
TRBV27	.	TRBJ2-1	.	CASSTSLSYNEQFF	TGTGCCAGCAGTACCTCTCTCTCCTACAATGAGCAGTTCTTC
TRBV20-1	TRBD1	TRBJ2-5	many	CSARTIQGASGETQYF	TGCAGTGCTAGAACTATACAGGGGGCGTCAGGAGAGACCCAGTACTTC
TRBV20-1	.	TRBJ1-2	.	CSARDRRRQGEVRYGYTF	TGCAGTGCTAGAGATCGTCGACGGCAGGGTGAAGTGCGCTATGGCTACACCTTC
TRBV2	.	TRBJ2-7	.	CASSSEGLSYEQYF	TGTGCCAGCAGCTCAGAAGGTTTGTCCTACGAGCAGTACTTC
TRBV20-1	.	TRBJ2-7	few	CSARVGASYEQYF	TGCAGTGCTAGAGTGGGGGCGTCCTACGAGCAGTACTTC
TRBV4-3	TRBD1	TRBJ2-3	many	CASSQDDRATDTQYF	TGCGCCAGCAGCCAAGATGACAGGGCGACAGATACGCAGTATTTT
TRBV7-2	.	TRBJ2-3	many	CASSLVAGSFSDTQYF	TGTGCCAGCAGCTTGGTCGCCGGGAGTTTCTCAGATACGCAGTATTTT
TRBV7-2	TRBD1	TRBJ2-3	.	CASSPGTGGDTQYF	TGTGCCAGCAGCCCAGGGACAGGGGGAGATACGCAGTATTTT
TRBV12-3/TRBV12-4	.	TRBJ2-2	.	CASSLFGAEGELFF	TGTGCCAGCAGTTTGTTTGGGGCCGAGGGGGAGCTGTTTTTT
TRBV10-3	.	TRBJ2-7	.	CAISDGVYEQYF	TGTGCCATCAGTGATGGGGTATACGAGCAGTACTTC
TRBV7-2	.	TRBJ1-5	few	CASSFLPGVGGNQPQHF	TGTGCCAGCAGCTTTCTTCCCGGGGTGGGCGGCAATCAGCCCCAGCATTTT